This TCR beta chain is drawn from a study of regulatory T cells after allogeneic stem cell transplantation listed by TCRdb under 2018. Looking at the study overall: Patients were divided into groups based on whether acute graft-versus-host disease developed within 100 days of stem cell transplantation. Conventional CD4+ T cells defined as CD4+CD25+/-CD127+ were also sorted and TCR-sequenced for comparison in the study. CD4+CD25+CD127- regulatory T cells were obtained from patient PBMCs by means of fluorescence-activated cell sorting. The study compared the regulatory T-cell TCR repertoire after allogeneic stem cell transplantation between patients with and without acute graft-versus-host disease.

The sample's time point, from its label and the paper: 30 days after allogeneic hematopoietic stem cell transplantation. At 30 days after allogeneic hematopoietic stem cell transplantation, peripheral blood mononuclear cells were collected from the patients. Points the paper makes about the study in general: No significant difference in conventional CD4+ T-cell repertoire diversity was found between patients with and without graft-versus-host disease. Because the patient sample size was small, the findings needed validation in a larger cohort. No regulatory T-cell clones were found in all patients, and the number of sorted cells showed no significant correlation with the inverse Simpson index. The regulatory T-cell TCR repertoire was less diverse and more focused in patients without graft-versus-host disease than in patients with graft-versus-host disease. A significantly larger repertoire share was occupied by the top 10 regulatory T-cell clones in non-GvHD patients, which suggested expansion of presumably allo-specific protective clones.

This clonotype was seen just once. Which antigen it targets is not known. One end of the junction is discordant with germline, which a read error may explain. Taken from the germline V gene, the CDR1 and CDR2 loops are KGHDR and SFDVKD. The CDR3 starts with the cysteine, ends with the phenylalanine, and has 15 residues. This entry keeps only the CDR3 DNA: 45 bases, framed from base 1. The sequencing machine was an Illumina MiSeq. Reverse transcription of RNA was performed with the SMARTer RACE cDNA Amplification kit, after which the TCR beta CDR3 region was amplified. The RNeasy Mini Kit was used to extract RNA from the sorted cells. Illumina paired-end sequencing was applied to the TCR beta amplicons. As for the original processing: TCR repertoire analysis used MiXCR, VDJtools and the tcR R package. The inverse Simpson index was used to measure diversity, and clones were grouped as rare, small, medium or expanded based on each clone's proportion of the repertoire. TCRdb reanalyzed the raw reads on its own, using fastp at Q25 for trimming and MiXCR for clone calling, and kept in-frame beta chains. Under each unique CDR3 protein, matching rows form one entry showing the most common genes and DNA. TCRdb, not the original authors, processed these V and J calls. For this sample there are about 4,800 distinct CDR3 sequences; 96% appear just once. The top ten hold about 37% of the sample.

The sequence came from a human patient who had an allogeneic stem cell transplant, so the T cells may come from the graft donor. Specimen: sorted CD4+ T cells from blood (whether regulatory or conventional is not recorded), collected 30 days after allogeneic stem cell transplant. The V gene is TRBV24-1 and the J gene is TRBJ1-5; the D gene cannot be named for sure. The DNA reads TGTGCCAGCAGTGAGACAAGTTATAGCAACGGGCCCCTGCATTTT. Its translation is CASSETSYSNGPLHF.